This TCR beta chain was identified in a study of blood T cell repertoires in COVID-19. As for the study in general: COVID-19 samples collected from the United States, Italy and Spain covered acute and convalescent phases. From T cells, B-cell-depleted T cells, or PBMCs came the material, which was cDNA or gDNA.

Authors' analysis steps: Reference gene primers were amplified, and this amplification served to estimate nucleated cell counts. The table came from immunoSEQ multiplex PCR; TCRdb's copy has only in-frame clones and leaves some out. The V and J calls and clone size come from that table; D and trimming were worked out from the DNA. The sample includes around 200,000 clones, around 83% of them seen just once. The germline V gene encodes CDR1 SNHLY and CDR2 FYNNEI. The CDR3 is 15 residues long. Trimming removed 3 bases from V and 1 base from J, with 12 bases in between. The material sequenced was peripheral blood. J is TRBJ1-1 and V is TRBV2; D gene ambiguous. The clonotype was recovered from a man aged 40-50 years with active or convalescent COVID-19. The chain's CDR3 is CASSDFGVGNTEAFF. In DNA, the CDR3 is TGTGCCAGCAGTGATTTCGGGGTGGGGAACACTGAAGCTTTCTTT.